This T cell receptor (beta chain) was recorded in a study of control samples from healthy donors and cancer patients. Clones were sequenced by immunoSEQ multiplex PCR, and TCRdb holds only the in-frame ones, with some missing. The profile shows 71,000 or so clones, roughly 91% of them singletons. The V end was cut by 2 bases, the J end by 1 base, with 5 bases between. Germline CDR1 SNHLY, CDR2 FYNNEI. This CDR3 spans 14 amino acids. The chain carries TRBV2 and TRBJ2-2, with D uncertain. Input material: PBMCs. The TCR originated in a man in his sixties with lung cancer. The CDR3 spells CASSEKGNTGELFF. CDR3 nucleotide sequence: TGTGCCAGCAGTGAAAAGGGGAACACCGGGGAGCTGTTTTTT. Full variable domain (outside the CDR3, taken from reference TRBV2 and TRBJ2-2): EPEVTQTPSHQVTQMGQEVILRCVPISNHLYFYWYRQILGQKVEFLVSFYNNEISEKSEIFDDQFSVERPDGSNFTLKIRSTKLEDSAMYFCASSEKGNTGELFFGEGSRLTVL.